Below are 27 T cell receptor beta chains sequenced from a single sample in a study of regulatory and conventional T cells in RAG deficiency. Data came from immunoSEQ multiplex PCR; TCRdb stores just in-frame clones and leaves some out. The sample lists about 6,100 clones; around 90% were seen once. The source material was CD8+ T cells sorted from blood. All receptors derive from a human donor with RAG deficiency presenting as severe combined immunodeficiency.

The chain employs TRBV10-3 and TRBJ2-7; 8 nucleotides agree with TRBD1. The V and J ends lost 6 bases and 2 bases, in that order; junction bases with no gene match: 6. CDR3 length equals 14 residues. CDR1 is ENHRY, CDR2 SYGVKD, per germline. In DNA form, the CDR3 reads TGTGCCATCAGACGGGACAGGCTAGCCTACGAGCAGTACTTC. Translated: CAIRRDRLAYEQYF.

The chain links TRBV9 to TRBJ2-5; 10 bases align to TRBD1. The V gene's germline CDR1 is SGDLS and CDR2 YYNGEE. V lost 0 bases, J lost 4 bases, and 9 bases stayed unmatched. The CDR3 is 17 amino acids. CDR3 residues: CASSVAGGWTGGETQYF. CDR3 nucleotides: TGTGCCAGCAGCGTAGCCGGGGGTTGGACAGGGGGAGAGACCCAGTACTTC.

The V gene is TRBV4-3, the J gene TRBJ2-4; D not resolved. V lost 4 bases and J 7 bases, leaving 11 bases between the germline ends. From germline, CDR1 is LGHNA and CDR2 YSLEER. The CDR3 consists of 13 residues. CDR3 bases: TGCGCCAGCAGCCCCTTGGTCTGGAACATTCAGTACTTC. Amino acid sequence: CASSPLVWNIQYF.

The CDR3 nucleotides read TGTGCCAGCAGCGAAAACAGGGGGGTGGATACGCAGTATTTT. This sequence encodes CASSENRGVDTQYF. The J gene is TRBJ2-3, the V gene TRBV9; 8 bases map to TRBD1. V shed 3 bases and J 6 bases; nucleotides not matched to a gene: 6. From germline, CDR1 is SGDLS and CDR2 YYNGEE. CDR3 length: 14 amino acids.

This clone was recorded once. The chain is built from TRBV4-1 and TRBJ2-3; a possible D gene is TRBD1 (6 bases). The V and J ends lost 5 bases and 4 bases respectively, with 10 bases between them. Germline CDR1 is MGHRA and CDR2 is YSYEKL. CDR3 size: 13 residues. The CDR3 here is CASSYRAADTQYF. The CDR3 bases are TGCGCCAGCAGCTACAGGGCGGCAGATACGCAGTATTTT.

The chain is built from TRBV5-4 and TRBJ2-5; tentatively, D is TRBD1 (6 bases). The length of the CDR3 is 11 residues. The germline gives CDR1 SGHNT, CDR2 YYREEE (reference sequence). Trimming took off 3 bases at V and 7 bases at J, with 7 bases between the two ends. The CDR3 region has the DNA TGTGCCAGCAGCTCGACAGGGACCCAGTACTTC. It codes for CASSSTGTQYF. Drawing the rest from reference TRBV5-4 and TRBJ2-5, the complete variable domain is ETGVTQSPTHLIKTRGQQVTLRCSSQSGHNTVSWYQQALGQGPQFIFQYYREEENGRGNFPPRFSGLQFPNYSSELNVNALELDDSALYLCASSSTGTQYFGPGTRLLVL.

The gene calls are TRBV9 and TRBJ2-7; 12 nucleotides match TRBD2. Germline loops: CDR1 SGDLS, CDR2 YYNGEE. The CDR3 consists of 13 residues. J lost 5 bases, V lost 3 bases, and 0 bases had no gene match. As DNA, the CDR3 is TGTGCCAGCAGCGGGACTAGCGGGAACGAGCAGTACTTC. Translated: CASSGTSGNEQYF.

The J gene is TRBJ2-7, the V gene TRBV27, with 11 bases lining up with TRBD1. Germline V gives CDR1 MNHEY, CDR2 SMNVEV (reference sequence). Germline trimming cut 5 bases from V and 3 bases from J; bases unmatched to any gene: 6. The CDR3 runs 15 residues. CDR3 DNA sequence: TGTGCCAGCAGTCTAGGGACAGGGGGGCTCTACGAGCAGTACTTC. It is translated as CASSLGTGGLYEQYF.

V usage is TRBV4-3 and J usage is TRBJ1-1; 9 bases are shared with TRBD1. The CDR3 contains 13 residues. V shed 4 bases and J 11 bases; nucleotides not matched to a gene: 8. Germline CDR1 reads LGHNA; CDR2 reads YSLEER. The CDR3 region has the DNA TGCGCCAGCAGCCCCTACAGGGGGCGGGGGGCTTTCTTT. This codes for CASSPYRGRGAFF.

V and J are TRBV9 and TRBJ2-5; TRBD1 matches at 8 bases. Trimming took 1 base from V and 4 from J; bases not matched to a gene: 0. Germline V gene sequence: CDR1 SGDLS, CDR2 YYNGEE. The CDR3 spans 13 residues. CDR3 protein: CASSVQGAETQYF. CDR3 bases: TGTGCCAGCAGCGTACAGGGGGCAGAGACCCAGTACTTC.

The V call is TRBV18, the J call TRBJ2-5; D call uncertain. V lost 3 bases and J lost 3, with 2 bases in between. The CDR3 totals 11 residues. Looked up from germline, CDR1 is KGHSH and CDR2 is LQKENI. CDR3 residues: CASSPEETQYF. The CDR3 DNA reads TGTGCCAGCTCACCCGAAGAGACCCAGTACTTC.

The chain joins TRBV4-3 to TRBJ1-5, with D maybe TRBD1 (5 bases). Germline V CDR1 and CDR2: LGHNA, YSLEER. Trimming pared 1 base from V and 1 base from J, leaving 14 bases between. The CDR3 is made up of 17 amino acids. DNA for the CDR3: TGCGCCAGCAGCCAAGGGCCGGGGGGGAACAGCAATCAGCCCCAGCATTTT. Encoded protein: CASSQGPGGNSNQPQHF.

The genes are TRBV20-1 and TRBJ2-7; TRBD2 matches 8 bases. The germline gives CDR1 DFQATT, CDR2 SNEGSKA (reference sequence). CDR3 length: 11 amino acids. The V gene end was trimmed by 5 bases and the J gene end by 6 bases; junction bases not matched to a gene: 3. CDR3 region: CSAPRGGEQYF. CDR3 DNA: TGCAGTGCTCCCCGGGGGGGCGAGCAGTACTTC.

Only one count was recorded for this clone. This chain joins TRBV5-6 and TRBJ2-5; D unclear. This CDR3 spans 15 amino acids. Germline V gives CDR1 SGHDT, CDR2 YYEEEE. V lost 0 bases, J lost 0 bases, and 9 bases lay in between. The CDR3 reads CASSLETEYQETQYF. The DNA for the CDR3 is TGTGCCAGCAGCTTGGAAACCGAGTACCAAGAGACCCAGTACTTC.

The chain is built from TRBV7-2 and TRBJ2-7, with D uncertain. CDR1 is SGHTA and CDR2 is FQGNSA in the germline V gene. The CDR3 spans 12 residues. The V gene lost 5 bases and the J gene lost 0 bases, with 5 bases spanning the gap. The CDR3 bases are TGTGCCAGCAGCCCGCCCTCCTACGAGCAGTACTTC. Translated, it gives CASSPPSYEQYF.

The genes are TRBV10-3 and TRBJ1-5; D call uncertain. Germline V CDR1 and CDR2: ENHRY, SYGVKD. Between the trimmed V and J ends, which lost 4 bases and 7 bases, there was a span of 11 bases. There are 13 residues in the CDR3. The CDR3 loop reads CAISAGITQPQHF. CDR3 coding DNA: TGTGCCATCAGTGCTGGGATAACGCAGCCCCAGCATTTT.

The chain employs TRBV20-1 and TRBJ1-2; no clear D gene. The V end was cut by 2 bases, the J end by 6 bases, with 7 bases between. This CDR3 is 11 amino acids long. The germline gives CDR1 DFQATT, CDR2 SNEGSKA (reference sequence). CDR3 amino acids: CSARKGNGYTF. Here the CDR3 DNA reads TGCAGTGCTAGAAAAGGAAATGGCTACACCTTC.

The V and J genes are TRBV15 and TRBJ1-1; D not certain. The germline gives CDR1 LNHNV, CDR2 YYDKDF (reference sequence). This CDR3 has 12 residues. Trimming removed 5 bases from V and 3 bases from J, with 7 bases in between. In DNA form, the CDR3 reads TGTGCCACCAGCTCTACAGACACTGAAGCTTTCTTT. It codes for CATSSTDTEAFF.

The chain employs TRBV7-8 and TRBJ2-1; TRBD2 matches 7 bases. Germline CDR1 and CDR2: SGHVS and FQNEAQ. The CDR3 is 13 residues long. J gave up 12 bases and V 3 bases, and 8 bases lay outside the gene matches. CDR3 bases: TGTGCCAGCAGCTTGGGGGGGAGTTTGGGGCAGTTCTTC. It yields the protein CASSLGGSLGQFF.

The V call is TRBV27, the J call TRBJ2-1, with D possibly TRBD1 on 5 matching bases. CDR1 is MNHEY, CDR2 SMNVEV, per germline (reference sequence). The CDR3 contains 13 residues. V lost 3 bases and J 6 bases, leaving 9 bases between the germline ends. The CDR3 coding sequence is TGTGCCAGCAGTTTCACAGGTTCCAATGAGCAGTTCTTC. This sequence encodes CASSFTGSNEQFF.

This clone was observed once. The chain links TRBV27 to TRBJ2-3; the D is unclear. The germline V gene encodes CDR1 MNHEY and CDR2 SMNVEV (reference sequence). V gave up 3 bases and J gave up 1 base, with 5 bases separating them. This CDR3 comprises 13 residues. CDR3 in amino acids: CASSFYGTDTQYF. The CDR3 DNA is TGTGCCAGCAGTTTTTACGGCACAGATACGCAGTATTTT.

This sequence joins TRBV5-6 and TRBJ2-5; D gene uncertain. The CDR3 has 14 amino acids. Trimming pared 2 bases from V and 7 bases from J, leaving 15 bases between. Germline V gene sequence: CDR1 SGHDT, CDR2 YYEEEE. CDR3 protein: CASSFSSNGATQYF. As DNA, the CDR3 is TGTGCCAGCAGCTTCAGTTCGAACGGCGCGACCCAGTACTTC.

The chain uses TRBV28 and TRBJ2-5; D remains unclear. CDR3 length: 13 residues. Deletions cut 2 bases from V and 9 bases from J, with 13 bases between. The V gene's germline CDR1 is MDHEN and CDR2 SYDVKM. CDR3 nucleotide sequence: TGTGCCAGCAGTTTAGGAGTTATGGCGGCCCAGTACTTC. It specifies CASSLGVMAAQYF.

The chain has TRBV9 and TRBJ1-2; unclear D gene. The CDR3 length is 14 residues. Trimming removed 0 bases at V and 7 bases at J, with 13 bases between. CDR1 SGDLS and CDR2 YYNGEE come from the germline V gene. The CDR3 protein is CASSVALLGVGYTF. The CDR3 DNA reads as TGTGCCAGCAGCGTAGCTTTGCTGGGAGTTGGCTACACCTTC.

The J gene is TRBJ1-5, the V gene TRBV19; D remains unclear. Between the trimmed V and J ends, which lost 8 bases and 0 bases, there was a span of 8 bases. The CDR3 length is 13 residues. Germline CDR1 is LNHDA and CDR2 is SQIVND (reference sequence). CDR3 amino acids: CASWTDSNQPQHF. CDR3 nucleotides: TGTGCCAGTTGGACGGATAGCAATCAGCCCCAGCATTTT.

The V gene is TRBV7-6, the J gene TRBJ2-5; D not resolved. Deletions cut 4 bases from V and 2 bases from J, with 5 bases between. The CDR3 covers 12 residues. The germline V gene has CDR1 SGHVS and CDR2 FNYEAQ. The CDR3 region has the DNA TGTGCCAGCAGCTCCCTTCAAGAGACCCAGTACTTC. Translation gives CASSSLQETQYF. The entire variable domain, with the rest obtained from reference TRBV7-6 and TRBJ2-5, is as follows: GAGVSQSPRYKVTKRGQDVALRCDPISGHVSLYWYRQALGQGPEFLTYFNYEAQQDKSGLPNDRFSAERPEGSISTLTIQRTEQRDSAMYRCASSSLQETQYFGPGTRLLVL.

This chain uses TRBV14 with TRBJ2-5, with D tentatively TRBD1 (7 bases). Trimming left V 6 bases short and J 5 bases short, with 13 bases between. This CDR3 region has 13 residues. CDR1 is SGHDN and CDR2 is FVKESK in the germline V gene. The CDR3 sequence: CASRRQGGETQYF. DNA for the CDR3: TGTGCCAGCAGAAGACAGGGAGGCGAGACCCAGTACTTC.